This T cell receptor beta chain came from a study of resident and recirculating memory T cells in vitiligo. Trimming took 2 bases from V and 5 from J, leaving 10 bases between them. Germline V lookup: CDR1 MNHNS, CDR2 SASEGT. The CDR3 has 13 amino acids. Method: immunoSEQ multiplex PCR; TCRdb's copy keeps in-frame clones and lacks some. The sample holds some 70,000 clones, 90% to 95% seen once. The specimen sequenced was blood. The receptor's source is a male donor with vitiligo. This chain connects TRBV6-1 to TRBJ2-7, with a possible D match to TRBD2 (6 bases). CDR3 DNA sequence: TGTGCCAGCAGTGAATGGCGGGATAACGAGCAGTACTTC. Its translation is CASSEWRDNEQYF.